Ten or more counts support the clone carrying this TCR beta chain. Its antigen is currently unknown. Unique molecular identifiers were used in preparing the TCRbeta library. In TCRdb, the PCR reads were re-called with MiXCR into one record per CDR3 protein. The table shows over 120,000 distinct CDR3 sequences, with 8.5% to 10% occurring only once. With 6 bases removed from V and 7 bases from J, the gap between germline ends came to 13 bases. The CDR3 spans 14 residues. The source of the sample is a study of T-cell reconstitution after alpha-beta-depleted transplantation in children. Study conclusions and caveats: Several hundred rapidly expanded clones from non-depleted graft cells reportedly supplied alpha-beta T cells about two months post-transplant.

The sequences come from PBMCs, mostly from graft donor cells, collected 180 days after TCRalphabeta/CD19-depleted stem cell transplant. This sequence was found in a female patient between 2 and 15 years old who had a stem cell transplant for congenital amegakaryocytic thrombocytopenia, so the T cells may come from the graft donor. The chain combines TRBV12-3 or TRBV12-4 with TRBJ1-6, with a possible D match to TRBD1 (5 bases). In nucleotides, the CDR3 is TGTGCCAGCAGACCCATAGGGGCGAATTCACCCCTCCACTTT. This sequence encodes CASRPIGANSPLHF.